This T cell receptor (beta chain) was retrieved from a study of blood T cell repertoires in COVID-19. Overall study context: From the United States, Italy and Spain came samples of acute and convalescent COVID-19. In each case, the material was cDNA or gDNA derived from T cells, B-cell-depleted T cells, or PBMCs.

As handled by the study authors: Estimated nucleated cell counts came from reference gene primer amplification. The repertoire was sequenced with immunoSEQ multiplex PCR; TCRdb's copy has only in-frame clones and lacks some. The DNA gave D and trimming, while V, J and clone size come from that table. This table holds 60,000 to 95,000 clones, about 90% found once. This TCR derives from a human donor in a cohort sampled during active COVID-19. The sequencing sample was made of peripheral blood.

The CDR3: CASSLSGEYQETQYF. CDR3 DNA: TGTGCCAGCAGTTTATCGGGAGAGTACCAAGAGACCCAGTACTTC. The rearrangement joins TRBV27 to TRBJ2-5; tentative D call: TRBD2 (5 bases). The CDR3 runs to 15 residues. Germline V gives CDR1 MNHEY, CDR2 SMNVEV (reference sequence). Deletions cut 0 bases from V and 0 bases from J, with 8 bases between.